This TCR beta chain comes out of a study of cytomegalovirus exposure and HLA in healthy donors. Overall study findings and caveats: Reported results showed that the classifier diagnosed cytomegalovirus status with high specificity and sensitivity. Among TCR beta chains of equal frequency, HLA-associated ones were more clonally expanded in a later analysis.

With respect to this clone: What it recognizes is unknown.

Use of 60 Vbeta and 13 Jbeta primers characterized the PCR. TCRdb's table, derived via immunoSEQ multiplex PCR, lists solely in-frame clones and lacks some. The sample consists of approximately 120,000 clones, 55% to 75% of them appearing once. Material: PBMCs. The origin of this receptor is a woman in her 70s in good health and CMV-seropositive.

The CDR3 bases are TGCGCCAGCAGCCCGGGAGGAAGGCAGGAAGAGACCCAGTACTTC. As protein: CASSPGGRQEETQYF. The rearrangement links TRBV5-1 to TRBJ2-5; 7 nucleotides agree with TRBD2. The CDR3 totals 15 residues. The V gene end was trimmed by 4 bases and the J gene end by 3 bases; junction bases not matched to a gene: 9. Germline CDR1 SGHRS, CDR2 YFSETQ.